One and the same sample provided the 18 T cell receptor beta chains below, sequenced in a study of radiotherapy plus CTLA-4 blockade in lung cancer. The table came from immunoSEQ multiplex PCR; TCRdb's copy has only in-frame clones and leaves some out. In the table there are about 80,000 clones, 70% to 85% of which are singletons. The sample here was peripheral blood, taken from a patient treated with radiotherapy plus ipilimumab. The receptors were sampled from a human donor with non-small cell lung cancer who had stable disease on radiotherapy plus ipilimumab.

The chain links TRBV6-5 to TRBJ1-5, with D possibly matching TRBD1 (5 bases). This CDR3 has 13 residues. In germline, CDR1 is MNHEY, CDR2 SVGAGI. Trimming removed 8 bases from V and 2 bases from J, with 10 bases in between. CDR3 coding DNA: TGTGCCAGCGGCGGGGGACGCAATCAGCCCCAGCATTTT. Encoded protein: CASGGGRNQPQHF.

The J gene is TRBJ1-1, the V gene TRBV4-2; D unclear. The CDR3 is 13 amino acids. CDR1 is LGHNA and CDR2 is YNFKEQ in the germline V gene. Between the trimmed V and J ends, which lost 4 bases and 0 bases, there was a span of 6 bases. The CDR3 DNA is TGTGCCAGCAGCCCCCAGATGAACACTGAAGCTTTCTTT. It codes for CASSPQMNTEAFF.

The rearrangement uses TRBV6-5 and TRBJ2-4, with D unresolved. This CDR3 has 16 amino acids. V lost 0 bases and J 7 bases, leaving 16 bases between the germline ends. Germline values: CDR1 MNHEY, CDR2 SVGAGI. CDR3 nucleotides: TGTGCCAGCAGTTACTCGGGAACCACAGTTAGGAACATTCAGTACTTC. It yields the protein CASSYSGTTVRNIQYF.

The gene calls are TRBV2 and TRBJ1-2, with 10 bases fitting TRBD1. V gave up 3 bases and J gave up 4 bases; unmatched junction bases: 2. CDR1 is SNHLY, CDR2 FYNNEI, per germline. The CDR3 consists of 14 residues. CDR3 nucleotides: TGTGCCAGCAGTGAGGACAGGGGGGGCTATGGCTACACCTTC. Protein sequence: CASSEDRGGYGYTF.

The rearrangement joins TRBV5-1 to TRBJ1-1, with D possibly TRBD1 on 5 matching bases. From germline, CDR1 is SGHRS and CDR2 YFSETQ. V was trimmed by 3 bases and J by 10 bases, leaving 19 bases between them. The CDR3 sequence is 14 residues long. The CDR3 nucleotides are TGCGCCAGCAGCTCGGGGGAGTCGGGACTAGGAGCTTTCTTT. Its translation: CASSSGESGLGAFF.

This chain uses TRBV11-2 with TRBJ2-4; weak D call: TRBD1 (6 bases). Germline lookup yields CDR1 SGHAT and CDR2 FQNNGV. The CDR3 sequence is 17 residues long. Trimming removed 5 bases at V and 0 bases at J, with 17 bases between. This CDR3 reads CASSVGTLGLAKNIQYF. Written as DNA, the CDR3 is TGTGCCAGCAGCGTCGGGACACTTGGTCTAGCCAAAAACATTCAGTACTTC.

The CDR3 reads CASYSGAGYGYTF. The CDR3 DNA sequence: TGTGCCAGCTATTCAGGGGCTGGCTATGGCTACACCTTC. The genes are TRBV9 and TRBJ1-2; possible D gene TRBD1, 6 bases. The CDR3 contains 13 residues. V was shortened by 7 bases and J by 4 bases, with 14 bases between the two germline ends. Germline CDR1 is SGDLS and CDR2 is YYNGEE.

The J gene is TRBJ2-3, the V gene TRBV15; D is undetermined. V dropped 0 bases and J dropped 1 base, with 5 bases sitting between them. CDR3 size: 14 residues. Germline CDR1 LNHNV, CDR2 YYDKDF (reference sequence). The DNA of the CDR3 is TGTGCCACCAGCAGAGAACTTCGCACAGATACGCAGTATTTT. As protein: CATSRELRTDTQYF.

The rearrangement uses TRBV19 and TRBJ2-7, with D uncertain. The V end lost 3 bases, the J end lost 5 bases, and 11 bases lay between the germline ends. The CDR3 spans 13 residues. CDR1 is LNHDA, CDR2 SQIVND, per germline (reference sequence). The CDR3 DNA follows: TGTGCCAGTAGTATCGAAGACTGGAACGAGCAGTACTTC. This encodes CASSIEDWNEQYF.

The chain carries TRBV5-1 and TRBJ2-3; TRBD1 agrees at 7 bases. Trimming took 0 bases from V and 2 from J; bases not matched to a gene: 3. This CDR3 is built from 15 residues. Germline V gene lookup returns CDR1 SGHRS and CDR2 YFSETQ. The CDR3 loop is CASSLGQGPTDTQYF. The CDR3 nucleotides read TGCGCCAGCAGCTTGGGACAGGGCCCCACAGATACGCAGTATTTT.

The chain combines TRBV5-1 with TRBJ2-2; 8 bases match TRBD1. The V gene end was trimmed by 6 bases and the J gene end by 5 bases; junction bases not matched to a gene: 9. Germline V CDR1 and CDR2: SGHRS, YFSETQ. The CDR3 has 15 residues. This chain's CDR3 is CASNLGQVGTGELFF. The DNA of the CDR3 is TGCGCCAGCAACCTGGGACAGGTCGGGACCGGGGAGCTGTTTTTT.

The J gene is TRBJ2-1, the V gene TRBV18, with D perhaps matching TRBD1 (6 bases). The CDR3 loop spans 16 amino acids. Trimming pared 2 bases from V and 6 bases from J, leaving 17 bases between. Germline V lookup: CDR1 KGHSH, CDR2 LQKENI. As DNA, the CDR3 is TGTGCCAGCTCACCAATGGCAGGGGACGGTGCCAATGAGCAGTTCTTC. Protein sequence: CASSPMAGDGANEQFF.

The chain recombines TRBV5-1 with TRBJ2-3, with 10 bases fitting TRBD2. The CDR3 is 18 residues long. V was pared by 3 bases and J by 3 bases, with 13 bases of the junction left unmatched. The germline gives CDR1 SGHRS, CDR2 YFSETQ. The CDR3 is CASSSVPGLAGGTDTQYF. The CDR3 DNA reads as TGCGCCAGCAGCTCAGTTCCGGGTTTAGCGGGAGGTACAGATACGCAGTATTTT.

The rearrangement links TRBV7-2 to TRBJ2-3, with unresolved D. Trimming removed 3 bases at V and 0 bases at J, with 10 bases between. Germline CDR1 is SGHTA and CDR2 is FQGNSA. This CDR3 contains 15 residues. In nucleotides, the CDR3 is TGTGCCAGCAGCTTGGAGACCTCCAGCACAGATACGCAGTATTTT. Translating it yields CASSLETSSTDTQYF.

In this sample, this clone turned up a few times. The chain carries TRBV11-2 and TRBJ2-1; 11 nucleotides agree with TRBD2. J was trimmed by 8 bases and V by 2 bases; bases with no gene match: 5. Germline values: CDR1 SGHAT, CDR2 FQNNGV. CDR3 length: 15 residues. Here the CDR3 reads CASSLRLAGGDEQFF. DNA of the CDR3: TGTGCCAGCAGCTTACGCCTAGCGGGAGGAGATGAGCAGTTCTTC. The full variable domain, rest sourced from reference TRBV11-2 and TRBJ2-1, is EAGVAQSPRYKIIEKRQSVAFWCNPISGHATLYWYQQILGQGPKLLIQFQNNGVVDDSQLPKDRFSAERLKGVDSTLKIQPAKLEDSAVYLCASSLRLAGGDEQFFGPGTRLTVL.

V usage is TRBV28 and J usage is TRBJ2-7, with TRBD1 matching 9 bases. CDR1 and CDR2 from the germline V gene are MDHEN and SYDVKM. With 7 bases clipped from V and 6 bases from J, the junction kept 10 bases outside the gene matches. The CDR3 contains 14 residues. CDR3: CASTNRGPTGEQYF. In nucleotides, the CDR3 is TGTGCCAGCACTAACAGGGGGCCCACTGGCGAGCAGTACTTC.

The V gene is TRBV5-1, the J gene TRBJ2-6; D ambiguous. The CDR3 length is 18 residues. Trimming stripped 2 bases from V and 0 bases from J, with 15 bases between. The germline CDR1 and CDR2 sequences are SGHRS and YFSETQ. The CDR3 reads CASSLGSRTLSGANVLTF. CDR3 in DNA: TGCGCCAGCAGCTTAGGCAGTCGAACCCTCTCTGGGGCCAACGTCCTGACTTTC.

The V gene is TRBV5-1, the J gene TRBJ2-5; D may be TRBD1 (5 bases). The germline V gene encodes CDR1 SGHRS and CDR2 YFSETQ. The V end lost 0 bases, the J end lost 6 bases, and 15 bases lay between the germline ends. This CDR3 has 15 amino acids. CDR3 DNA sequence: TGCGCCAGCAGCTTGGATATGGGCCCAGGGAAGACCCAGTACTTC. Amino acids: CASSLDMGPGKTQYF.